A single sample is the source of the 28 T cell receptor beta chains below, sequenced in a study of T cells in Graves' hyperthyroidism and ophthalmopathy. The source material, RNA transcripts, was used to amplify TCR beta CDR3 regions. TCR CDR3 underwent first-round RT-PCR with the HTBI primer set. TCRdb re-called the multiplex PCR reads with MiXCR, one entry per CDR3 protein. This table holds some 350,000 distinct CDR3 sequences, more than 20% found once. The material sequenced was blood. These receptor sequences come from a man aged 50 or older with Graves' hyperthyroidism.

This clonotype was seen only a few times. The V and J genes are TRBV12-5 and TRBJ1-1; D remains unclear. This CDR3 contains 13 residues. Between the trimmed V and J ends, which lost 5 bases and 1 base, there was a span of 8 bases. Germline values: CDR1 LGHNT, CDR2 FRNRAP. CDR3 sequence: CASGETSNTEAFF. CDR3 in DNA: TGTGCTAGTGGTGAGACATCGAACACTGAAGCTTTCTTT.

The chain is built from TRBV7-2 and TRBJ2-5, with a weak D call TRBD2 (5 bases). The CDR3 has 15 residues. V lost 5 bases and J 3 bases, leaving 16 bases between the germline ends. CDR1 is SGHTA and CDR2 is FQGNSA in the germline V gene. The CDR3 nucleotides are TGTGCCAGCAGCCCTTATCGGCTACTAGAAGAGACCCAGTACTTC. It is translated as CASSPYRLLEETQYF.

The sample holds a few counts of this clonotype. V gene TRBV30 combines with J gene TRBJ1-5, with a possible D match to TRBD1 (6 bases). CDR1 and CDR2 (germline): GTSNPN, SVGIG (reference sequence). CDR3 length: 13 residues. Trimming left V 2 bases short and J 6 bases short, with 11 bases between. The CDR3 region has the DNA TGTGCCTGGAGTTCAGGGGTGGGTCAGCCCCAGCATTTT. Translating gives CAWSSGVGQPQHF.

A word on this clonotype: At one boundary the junction diverges from the germline segment, which might be a read error. J is TRBJ1-4 and V is TRBV6-2 or TRBV6-3; D unresolved. The CDR3 consists of 12 residues. From germline, CDR1 is MNHEY and CDR2 SVGEGT. CDR3 region: CASSSPNEELFF. As DNA, the CDR3 is TGTGCCAGCAGTTCCCCTAATGAAGAACTGTTTTTT.

This clonotype has only a few counts. A much larger clone differs from this one at a single base, so this may be a read error. This rearrangement joins TRBV7-2 to TRBJ1-2, with 12 positions matching TRBD1. CDR1 and CDR2 (germline): SGHTA, FQGNSA. This CDR3 has 15 residues. The CDR3 coding sequence is TGTGCCAGCAGCGGCGGGACAGGGGGCCACTATAGCTACACCTTC. Its translation is CASSGGTGGHYSYTF. Filled out from reference TRBV7-2 and TRBJ1-2, the complete variable domain reads GAGVSQSPSNKVTEKGKDVELRCDPISGHTALYWYRQSLGQGLEFLIYFQGNSAPDKSGLPSDRFSAERTGGSVSTLTIQRTQQEDSAVYLCASSGGTGGHYSYTFGSGTRLTVV.

The rearrangement links TRBV4-1 to TRBJ2-5, with 7 bases fitting TRBD1. V lost 6 bases to trimming and J lost 5 bases; unmatched junction nucleotides: 12. CDR3 length: 15 residues. Germline assignment: CDR1 MGHRA and CDR2 YSYEKL. The CDR3 protein is CASRWTGGSEETQYF. CDR3 sequence (DNA): TGCGCCAGCAGGTGGACAGGAGGTTCGGAGGAGACCCAGTACTTC.

The V call is TRBV7-2, the J call TRBJ2-7; 7 nucleotides agree with TRBD2. Per germline, CDR1 SGHTA and CDR2 FQGNSA. The CDR3 is 15 amino acids. The junction had 10 bases not matched to a gene; V was cut back by 5 bases and J by 3 bases. As DNA, the CDR3 is TGTGCCAGCAGCCCCCGAATGGGAGGGGTCTACGAGCAGTACTTC. Protein sequence: CASSPRMGGVYEQYF.

V gene TRBV29-1 combines with J gene TRBJ2-7, with D perhaps matching TRBD1 (6 bases). Trimming pared 4 bases from V and 2 bases from J, leaving 21 bases between. Germline V gene lookup returns CDR1 SQVTM and CDR2 ANQGSEA. The CDR3 consists of 16 residues. CDR3: CSVGVWAGVGAYEQYF. CDR3 coding DNA: TGCAGCGTTGGGGTTTGGGCAGGGGTAGGGGCCTACGAGCAGTACTTC.

This chain's CDR3 is CAITPGQWIYEQYF. The CDR3 DNA sequence: TGTGCCATCACCCCGGGACAGTGGATCTACGAGCAGTACTTC. The V gene is TRBV10-3, the J gene TRBJ2-7; 7 bases align to TRBD1. This CDR3 region has 14 residues. The junction had 9 bases not matched to a gene; V was cut back by 7 bases and J by 3 bases. From germline, CDR1 is ENHRY and CDR2 SYGVKD.

The gene calls are TRBV28 and TRBJ2-3; TRBD1 aligns across 9 bases. Germline CDR1 reads MDHEN; CDR2 reads SYDVKM. Trimming took 8 bases from V and 10 from J; bases not matched to a gene: 10. The CDR3 has 13 residues. The CDR3 DNA reads as TGTGCCAGCGGACGGACAGGGGAATTTGCGCAGTATTTT. Translated, it gives CASGRTGEFAQYF.

This clonotype was seen a handful of times. A much bigger clone sits one base away, suggesting this may be a read error. The chain is built from TRBV7-2 and TRBJ2-7, with 7 positions matching TRBD1. The CDR3 contains 14 residues. Trimming at V came to 3 bases and at J to 0 bases, leaving 2 bases not matched to a gene. The germline gives CDR1 SGHTA, CDR2 FQGNSA. The DNA of the CDR3 is TGTGCCAGCAGCTTCGGACAGGCCTCCTACGAGCAGTACTTC. It specifies CASSFGQASYEQYF. Drawing the rest from reference TRBV7-2 and TRBJ2-7, the complete variable domain is GAGVSQSPSNKVTEKGKDVELRCDPISGHTALYWYRQSLGQGLEFLIYFQGNSAPDKSGLPSDRFSAERTGGSVSTLTIQRTQQEDSAVYLCASSFGQASYEQYFGPGTRLTVT.

This clonotype was seen many times. The rearrangement joins TRBV7-6 to TRBJ2-7; 9 nucleotides align to TRBD1. The length of the CDR3 is 15 residues. Germline CDR1 and CDR2: SGHVS and FNYEAQ. The junction had 12 bases not matched to a gene; V was cut back by 5 bases and J by 7 bases. The CDR3 loop is CASSGPDRGQWEQYF. As DNA, the CDR3 is TGTGCCAGCAGCGGGCCGGACAGGGGCCAGTGGGAGCAGTACTTC.

This clonotype appeared a few times. This chain connects TRBV3-1 to TRBJ2-7; TRBD1 agrees at 9 bases. Looked up from germline, CDR1 is LGHDT and CDR2 is YNNKEL (reference sequence). CDR3 length: 14 amino acids. The trim removed 3 bases at V and 7 bases at J, leaving 7 bases unmatched. Here the CDR3 reads CASSHSGQGKEQYF. CDR3 in DNA: TGTGCCAGCAGCCATTCTGGACAGGGGAAGGAGCAGTACTTC.

The chain is built from TRBV29-1 and TRBJ2-1; D is uncertain. V was clipped by 8 bases and J by 8 bases, with 4 bases between them. Germline V gene sequence: CDR1 SQVTM, CDR2 ANQGSEA. CDR3 length: 8 amino acids. The CDR3 loop reads CSFDEQFF. CDR3 nucleotides: TGCAGCTTCGATGAGCAGTTCTTC.

This clonotype was detected ten times or more. This sequence joins TRBV2 and TRBJ1-1; D gene uncertain. The CDR3 is made up of 13 amino acids. Trimming took 4 bases from V and 4 from J, leaving 10 bases between them. Germline CDR1 SNHLY, CDR2 FYNNEI. The CDR3 coding sequence is TGTGCCAGCAGTGGCCCTTTTGTCACTGAAGCTTTCTTT. Translated: CASSGPFVTEAFF.

This clonotype has just a few counts. This chain links TRBV6-1 with TRBJ2-3; 10 bases align to TRBD2. This CDR3 region has 16 residues. Germline CDR1 reads MNHNS; CDR2 reads SASEGT. V lost 8 bases and J lost 1; bases outside the gene matches: 9. The CDR3 nucleotides are TGTGCCAGCGACGACATTCTAGCGGGAGGCACAGATACGCAGTATTTT. This sequence encodes CASDDILAGGTDTQYF.

In its sample, this clonotype was seen a few times. The CDR3 nucleotides read TGTGCCAGCAGTGAAATGAGGACTTTCAATGAGCAGTTCTTC. It is translated as CASSEMRTFNEQFF. The rearrangement uses TRBV6-1 and TRBJ2-1; a weak D match, TRBD2 (5 bases). Trimming pared 2 bases from V and 6 bases from J, leaving 11 bases between. Germline CDR1 reads MNHNS; CDR2 reads SASEGT. The CDR3 loop spans 14 amino acids.

This clonotype was detected many times. The gene calls are TRBV3-1 and TRBJ1-2, with D hard to call. The germline CDR1 and CDR2 sequences are LGHDT and YNNKEL (reference sequence). V lost 6 bases and J 5 bases, leaving 7 bases between the germline ends. This CDR3 comprises 11 residues. The CDR3 spells CASSLLYGYTF. The DNA of the CDR3 is TGTGCCAGCAGTCTATTATATGGCTACACCTTC.

This clonotype was recorded many times. This sequence joins TRBV2 and TRBJ1-6; no definite D call. This CDR3 is 12 amino acids long. From germline, CDR1 is SNHLY and CDR2 FYNNEI. Trimming cost V 2 bases and J 11 bases, with 7 bases left between them. The CDR3 nucleotides are TGTGCCAGCAGTGAACGGGAACCACCCCTCCACTTT. This encodes CASSEREPPLHF.

The table lists this clonotype with many counts. The chain employs TRBV20-1 and TRBJ2-3; D is possibly TRBD1 or TRBD2 (6 bases each). The CDR3 extends over 15 amino acids. V was trimmed by 3 bases and J by 1 base, leaving 14 bases between them. Germline values: CDR1 DFQATT, CDR2 SNEGSKA (reference sequence). The CDR3 bases are TGCAGTGCTAGCCTAGTGAGGGGGGGCACAGATACGCAGTATTTT. Its translation is CSASLVRGGTDTQYF.

This clonotype was seen many times. This chain links TRBV7-9 with TRBJ2-7; D is possibly TRBD2 (5 bases). Looked up from germline, CDR1 is SEHNR and CDR2 is FQNEAQ (reference sequence). This CDR3 comprises 12 residues. The germline V and J ends were trimmed by 7 bases and 3 bases, with 10 bases remaining between them. CDR3: CASTLRGYEQYF. CDR3 DNA: TGTGCCAGCACCCTCCGGGGCTACGAGCAGTACTTC.

The rearrangement uses TRBV4-1 and TRBJ1-5; possible D gene TRBD1, 6 bases. V lost 1 base, J lost 3 bases, and 10 bases lay in between. Looked up from germline, CDR1 is MGHRA and CDR2 is YSYEKL. There are 15 residues in the CDR3. The CDR3 spells CASSQADSYNQPQHF. DNA for the CDR3: TGCGCCAGCAGCCAAGCGGACAGTTACAATCAGCCCCAGCATTTT.

This sequence joins TRBV6-1 and TRBJ2-7; TRBD2 aligns across 11 bases. Germline trimming cut 5 bases from V and 5 bases from J; bases unmatched to any gene: 11. The germline gives CDR1 MNHNS, CDR2 SASEGT. This CDR3 region has 16 residues. CDR3 region: CASSKPIAGGPDEQYF. The CDR3, as DNA: TGTGCCAGCAGTAAACCTATAGCGGGAGGGCCGGACGAGCAGTACTTC.

CDR3 sequence reads: CASGKAFANYGYTF. CDR3 in DNA: TGTGCCAGCGGCAAGGCGTTTGCTAACTATGGCTACACCTTC. The chain employs TRBV6-1 and TRBJ1-2; D gene ambiguous. Germline assignment: CDR1 MNHNS and CDR2 SASEGT. CDR3 length: 14 amino acids. The V end lost 8 bases, the J end lost 0 bases, and 13 bases lay between the germline ends.

The chain employs TRBV18 and TRBJ2-1; a possible D gene is TRBD1 (6 bases). The CDR3 is 16 amino acids. Germline values: CDR1 KGHSH, CDR2 LQKENI. V was shortened by 3 bases and J by 8 bases, with 20 bases between the two germline ends. CDR3 bases: TGTGCCAGCTCACCCAAGTTCCAGGGACCAGGGGATGAGCAGTTCTTC. It encodes CASSPKFQGPGDEQFF.

This chain joins TRBV20-1 and TRBJ2-1, with 11 bases lining up with TRBD2. Germline CDR1 and CDR2: DFQATT and SNEGSKA (reference sequence). Losses at the gene ends were 2 bases for V and 4 bases for J; bases not matched to a gene: 4. CDR3 size: 15 residues. CDR3 DNA sequence: TGCAGTGCTAGATCCGGGACTAGCGGTTACAATGAGCAGTTCTTC. This translates into CSARSGTSGYNEQFF.

A few counts support this clonotype. The chain combines TRBV20-1 with TRBJ1-6, with 8 bases aligning to TRBD1. This CDR3 region has 14 residues. Germline CDR1 DFQATT, CDR2 SNEGSKA (reference sequence). V shed 4 bases and J 10 bases; nucleotides not matched to a gene: 9. Here the CDR3 reads CSATDDRGNSPLHF. The CDR3 nucleotides are TGCAGTGCTACGGACGACAGGGGCAACTCACCCCTCCACTTT.

This clonotype was detected only a few times. V and J are TRBV10-3 and TRBJ2-7; 10 nucleotides agree with TRBD2. This CDR3 contains 12 residues. The germline gives CDR1 ENHRY, CDR2 SYGVKD. With 7 bases clipped from V and 5 bases from J, the junction kept 2 bases outside the gene matches. The CDR3 sequence: CAIKLAGDEQYF. The CDR3, as DNA: TGTGCCATCAAGCTAGCGGGAGACGAGCAGTACTTC.